This T cell receptor beta chain was captured by sequencing in a study of vaccination and CD4 T cells after COVID-19 (dated by TCRdb to 2022 to 2024). Some background on the complete study: SARS-CoV-2 positivity had been established in the convalescent patients by nasal swab PCR, and mild disease was recorded in several of these patients and severe disease in one. In the convalescent cohort there were six males and four females, among whom were two Hispanic individuals, seven Caucasians, two Asians and one multiracial person. Participants received two doses of either the Pfizer-BioNTech BNT162b2 vaccine (n=8) or the Moderna mRNA-1273 vaccine (n=2). Post-COVID blood samples were collected from convalescent patients a median of roughly 100 days after diagnosis, with a range of roughly 30 to 161 days. Post-vaccine blood samples were obtained a median of around 74 days after the second vaccine dose, with a range of roughly 12 to 250 days. For stimulating the cultures, overlapping spike peptide pools were used, derived from SARS-CoV-2 as well as from the common cold coronaviruses HCoV-NL63, HCoV-OC43 and HCoV-229E. As controls, cultures received a CEFX viral epitope pool (the positive control), an HIV-1 Nef peptide pool (the negative control), or no peptide at all. The spike-specific CD4+ TCR repertoire was compared before and after mRNA vaccination in approximately 9 COVID-19 convalescent patients and a handful of infection-naive healthy vaccine recipients.

This clonotype has just a few counts. Its recognized antigen is unknown. Nothing much larger sits one base from this clone, and base qualities are not available. The treatment or condition label here, explained by the study, means: roughly 11-day PBMC culture with coronavirus spike peptide pools or control peptides (ViraFEST assay). To expand antigen-specific T cells with peptide pools and then pick out the expanded clonotypes through TCR sequencing, the study relied on the ViraFEST assay. The convalescent patients' positive SARS-CoV-2 PCR tests were from March to December 2020, which was before the Alpha, Beta and Delta variants emerged in the United States. About 2 million PBMCs per well were cultured in IMDM with roughly 4.8% human AB serum and roughly 9.3 IU/ml IL-2, plus 10 ug/ml peptide pools. On days 3 and 7, half of the culture medium was replaced with fresh IL-2-containing medium. CD4+ T cells were isolated after approximately eleven days of culture through negative selection using the EasySep CD4+ T cell isolation kit. PBMCs were separated from whole blood using Ficoll-Paque Plus gradient centrifugation and then either used fresh or cryopreserved at -140C. Culture conditions were generally each tested in triplicate wells.

General conclusions and limits of the study: Of the vaccine-specific clones found in convalescent patients, nearly all (304 of 307) were mono-reactive for SARS-CoV-2 spike instead of being cross-reactive with common cold coronaviruses. In convalescent patients, a median approximately 89% of post-vaccine SARS-CoV-2-reactive clones were detected only after vaccination, suggesting vaccine-specific priming. The median number of SARS-CoV-2-reactive clonotypes rose from fewer than 25 after infection to a few dozen after vaccination, but the change was not significant. The study included relatively few convalescent patients and did not analyze early timepoints after natural infection.

The library was generated by PCR. DNA from cultured CD4+ T cells was subjected to TCR sequencing with the Oncomine TCR Beta short-read assay at the Johns Hopkins FTIC core. Genomic DNA was extracted from the cultured CD4+ T cells with the QIAamp micro DNA kit. Oncomine TCR Beta libraries from cultured CD4+ T cells were pooled using unique dual indexes and sequenced on an Illumina iSeq 100. The source study handled its data this way. Non-productive sequences were removed, and CDR3s not starting with C, not ending with F or W, or shorter than 7 amino acids were discarded. Antigen-specific clonotypes were identified using the MANAFEST web application through comparison of peptide-stimulated wells with reference and other culture wells. An FDR below 0.05, an odds ratio above 5, and a productive frequency above 0.1% in at least two of three replicate wells were required for clones to be considered positive. A clonotype counted as cross-reactive if it showed significant expansion both in the SARS-CoV-2 spike wells and in at least one common cold coronavirus spike condition. Using R version 3.6.1, CDR3 homology was evaluated through Levenshtein distances (stringdist) along with unrooted phylogenetic trees (ape). TCRdb trimmed public reads at Q25 via fastp, called clones via MiXCR and kept in-frame beta chains. CDR3 protein sequences are deduplicated, and each keeps its most common genes and DNA. These V and J calls are TCRdb output, not the study's own analysis. This sample gives around 20,000 distinct CDR3 sequences in total; about 41% of them show up just once. About 14% of the sample goes to the ten largest clones.

This clonotype was sampled from a human donor who had recovered from COVID-19. The sample taken for sequencing was CD4+ T cells from blood, cultured in vitro.

The sequenced DNA: TGTGCCAGCAGCCGCGGACTGGGACTAGCGGGGGGCACAGATACGCAGTATTTT. Its translation reads: CASSRGLGLAGGTDTQYF. The sequence is built from TRBV11-3 and TRBJ2-3, with TRBD2 matching 14 junction bases. V is cut back by 5 bases and J by 1 base, with 8 bases in the junction unmatched. From the germline V gene, CDR1 is SGHNT and CDR2 is YENEEA. The CDR3, from cysteine to phenylalanine, totals 18 residues. Here the CDR3 DNA is all that survives: 54 bases in frame from base 1.